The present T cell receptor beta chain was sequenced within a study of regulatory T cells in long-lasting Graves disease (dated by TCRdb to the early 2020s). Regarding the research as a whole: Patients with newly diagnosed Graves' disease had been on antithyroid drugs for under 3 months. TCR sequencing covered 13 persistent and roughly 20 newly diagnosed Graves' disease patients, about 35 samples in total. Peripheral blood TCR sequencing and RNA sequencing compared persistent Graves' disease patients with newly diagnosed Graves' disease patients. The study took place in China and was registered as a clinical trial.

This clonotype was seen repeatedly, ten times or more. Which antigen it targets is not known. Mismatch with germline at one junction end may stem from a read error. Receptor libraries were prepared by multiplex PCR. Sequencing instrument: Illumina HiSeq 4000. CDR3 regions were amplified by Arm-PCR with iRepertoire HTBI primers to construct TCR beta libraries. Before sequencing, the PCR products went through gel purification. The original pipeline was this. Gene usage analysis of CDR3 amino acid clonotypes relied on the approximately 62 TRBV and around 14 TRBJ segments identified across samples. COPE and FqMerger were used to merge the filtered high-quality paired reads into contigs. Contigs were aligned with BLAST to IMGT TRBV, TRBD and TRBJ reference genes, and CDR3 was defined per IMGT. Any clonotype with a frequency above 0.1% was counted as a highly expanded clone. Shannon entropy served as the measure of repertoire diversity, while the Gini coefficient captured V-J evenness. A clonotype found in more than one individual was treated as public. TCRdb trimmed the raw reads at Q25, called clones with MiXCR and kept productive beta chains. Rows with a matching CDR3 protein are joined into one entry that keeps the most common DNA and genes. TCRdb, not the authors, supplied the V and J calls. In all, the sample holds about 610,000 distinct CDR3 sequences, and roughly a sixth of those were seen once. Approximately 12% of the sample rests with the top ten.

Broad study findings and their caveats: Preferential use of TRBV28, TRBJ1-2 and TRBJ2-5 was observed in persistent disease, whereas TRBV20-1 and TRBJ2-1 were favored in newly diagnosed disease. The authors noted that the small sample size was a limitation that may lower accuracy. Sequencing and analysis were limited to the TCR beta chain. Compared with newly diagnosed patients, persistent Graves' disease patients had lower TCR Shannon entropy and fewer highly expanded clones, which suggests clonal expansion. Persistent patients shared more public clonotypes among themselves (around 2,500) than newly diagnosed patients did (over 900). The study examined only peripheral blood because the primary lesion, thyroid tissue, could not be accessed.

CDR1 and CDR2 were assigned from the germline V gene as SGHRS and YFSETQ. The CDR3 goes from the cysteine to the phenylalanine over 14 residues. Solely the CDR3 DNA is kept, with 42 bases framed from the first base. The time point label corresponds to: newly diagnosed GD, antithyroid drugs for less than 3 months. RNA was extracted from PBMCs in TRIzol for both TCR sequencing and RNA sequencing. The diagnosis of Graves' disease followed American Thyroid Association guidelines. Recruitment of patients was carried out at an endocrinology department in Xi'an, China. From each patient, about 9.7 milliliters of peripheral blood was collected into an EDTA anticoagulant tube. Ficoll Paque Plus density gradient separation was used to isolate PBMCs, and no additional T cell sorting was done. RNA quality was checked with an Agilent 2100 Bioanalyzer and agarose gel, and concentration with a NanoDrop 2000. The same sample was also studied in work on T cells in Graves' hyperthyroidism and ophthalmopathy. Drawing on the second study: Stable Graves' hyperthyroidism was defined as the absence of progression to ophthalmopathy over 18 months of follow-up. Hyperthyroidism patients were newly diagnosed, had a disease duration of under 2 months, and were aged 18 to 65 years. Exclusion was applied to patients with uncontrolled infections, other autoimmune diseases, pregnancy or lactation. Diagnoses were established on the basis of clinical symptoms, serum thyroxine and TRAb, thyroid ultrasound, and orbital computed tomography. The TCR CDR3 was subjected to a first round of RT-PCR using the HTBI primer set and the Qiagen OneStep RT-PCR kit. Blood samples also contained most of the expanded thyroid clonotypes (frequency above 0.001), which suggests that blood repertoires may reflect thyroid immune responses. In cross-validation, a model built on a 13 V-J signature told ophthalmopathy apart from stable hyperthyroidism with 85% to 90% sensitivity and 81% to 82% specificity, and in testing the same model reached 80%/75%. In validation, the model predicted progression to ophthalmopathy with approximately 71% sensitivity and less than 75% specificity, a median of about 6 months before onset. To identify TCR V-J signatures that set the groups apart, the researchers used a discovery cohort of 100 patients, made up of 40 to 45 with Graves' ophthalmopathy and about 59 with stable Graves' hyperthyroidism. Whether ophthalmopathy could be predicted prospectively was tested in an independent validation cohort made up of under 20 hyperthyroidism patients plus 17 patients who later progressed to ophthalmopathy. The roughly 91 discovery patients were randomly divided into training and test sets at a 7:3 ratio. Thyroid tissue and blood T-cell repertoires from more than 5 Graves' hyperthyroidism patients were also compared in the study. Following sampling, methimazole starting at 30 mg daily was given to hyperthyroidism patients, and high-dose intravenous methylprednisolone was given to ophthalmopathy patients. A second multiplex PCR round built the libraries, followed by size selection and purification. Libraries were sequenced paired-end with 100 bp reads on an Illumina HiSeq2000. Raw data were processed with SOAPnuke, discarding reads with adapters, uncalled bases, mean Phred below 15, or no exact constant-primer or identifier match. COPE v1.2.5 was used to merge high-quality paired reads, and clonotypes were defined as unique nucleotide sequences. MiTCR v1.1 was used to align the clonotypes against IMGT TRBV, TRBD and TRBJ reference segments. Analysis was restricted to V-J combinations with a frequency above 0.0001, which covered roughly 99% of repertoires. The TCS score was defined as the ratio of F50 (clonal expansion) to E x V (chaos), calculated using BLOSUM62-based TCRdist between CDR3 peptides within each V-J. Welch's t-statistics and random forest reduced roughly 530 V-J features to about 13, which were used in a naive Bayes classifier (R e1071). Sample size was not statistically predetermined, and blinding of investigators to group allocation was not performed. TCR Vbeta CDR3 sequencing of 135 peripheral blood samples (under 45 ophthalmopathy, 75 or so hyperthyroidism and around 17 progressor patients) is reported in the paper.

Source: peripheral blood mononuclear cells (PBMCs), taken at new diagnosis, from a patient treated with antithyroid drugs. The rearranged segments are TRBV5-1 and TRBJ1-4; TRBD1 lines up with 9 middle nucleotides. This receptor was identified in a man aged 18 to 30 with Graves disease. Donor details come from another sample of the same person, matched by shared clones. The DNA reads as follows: TGTGCCAGCAGCCCGGACAGGGGAGGGGAAAAACTGTTTTTT. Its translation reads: CASSPDRGGEKLFF.